A selection of T cell receptor beta chains follows, all from one sample in a study of human T cells and chemical hapten exposure. From the RACE reads, TCRdb called clonotypes with MiXCR, one entry per CDR3 protein. The data hold some 59,000 distinct CDR3 sequences, with about 11% observed a single time. The sample was whole blood, taken in connection with sensitization to the hapten diphenylcyclopropenone (DPC). The receptors were sampled from a woman in her 40s with alopecia areata. Some clones in this sample may be carry-over from other donors' samples. Each CDR3 is given with its conserved first and last residue. A D gene is named only where the DNA matches it firmly. The listing skips clone size in some rows; elsewhere it reads once, few, many or a size class.

V,D,J,size,DNA,CDR3
TRBV11-1,-,TRBJ2-3,few,TGTGCCAGTTGGGAGGGGGCCGGCGGAGATACGCAGTATTTT,CASWEGAGGDTQYF
TRBV20-1,-,TRBJ1-2,-,TGCAGTGCTAGAGGGACATCAACGGACGGCTACACCTTC,CSARGTSTDGYTF
TRBV3-1,-,TRBJ2-7,many,TGTGCCAGCAGCCAAACGAGCGAGCAGTACTTC,CASSQTSEQYF
TRBV27,-,TRBJ2-1,-,TGTGCCAGCAGTTTGTATCTGGTTGACAATGAGCAGTTCTTC,CASSLYLVDNEQFF
TRBV11-2,TRBD1,TRBJ1-1,many,TGTGCCAGCAGCCGGGACAGGCCCGTGAACACTGAAGCTTTCTTT,CASSRDRPVNTEAFF
TRBV3-1,-,TRBJ2-1,many,TGTGCCAGCAGTAGGGCGGGGACGCACAATGAGCAGTTCTTC,CASSRAGTHNEQFF
TRBV10-3,-,TRBJ1-2,-,TGTGCCATTGGTAGCCCTGGGTATGGCTACACCTTC,CAIGSPGYGYTF
TRBV3-1,-,TRBJ1-2,-,TGTGCCAGCAGCCAAGGACAGGCGAAGGGCTACACCTTC,CASSQGQAKGYTF
TRBV6-6,TRBD2,TRBJ2-1,many,TGTGCCTCCGGGGGGGGCACTACTAGCTCCTACAATGAGCAGTTCTTC,CASGGGTTSSYNEQFF
TRBV4-2,-,TRBJ1-3,-,TGTGCCAGCAGCCAAGATTTGGGGTCGGGTGGAAACACCATATATTTT,CASSQDLGSGGNTIYF
TRBV27,TRBD1,TRBJ1-5,-,TGTGCCAGCAGTCCGCGGACCGGGACAGGGAAACTGAGCAATCAGCCCCAGCATTTT,CASSPRTGTGKLSNQPQHF
TRBV7-2,-,TRBJ2-6,few,TGTGCCAGCAGCTTGTGGAGAGCAGGCGGGGCCAACGTCCTGACTTTC,CASSLWRAGGANVLTF